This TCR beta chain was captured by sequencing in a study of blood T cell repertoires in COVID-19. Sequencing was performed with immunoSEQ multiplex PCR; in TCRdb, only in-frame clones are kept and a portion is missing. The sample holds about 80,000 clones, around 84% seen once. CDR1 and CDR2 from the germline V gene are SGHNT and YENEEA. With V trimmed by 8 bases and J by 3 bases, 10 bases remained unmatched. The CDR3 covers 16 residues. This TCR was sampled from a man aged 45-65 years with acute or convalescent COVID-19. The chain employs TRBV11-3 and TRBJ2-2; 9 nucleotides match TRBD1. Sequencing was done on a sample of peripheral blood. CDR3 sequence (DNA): TGTGCCAGCTCGGGACAGGGTAACTTGTACACCGGGGAGCTGTTTTTT. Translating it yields CASSGQGNLYTGELFF. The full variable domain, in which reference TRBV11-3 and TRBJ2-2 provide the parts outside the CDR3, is EAGVVQSPRYKIIEKKQPVAFWCNPISGHNTLYWYLQNLGQGPELLIRYENEEAVDDSQLPKDRFSAERLKGVDSTLKIQPAELGDSAVYLCASSGQGNLYTGELFFGEGSRLTVL.